This T cell receptor beta chain emerged from a study of early T cells in non-severe SARS-CoV-2 infection. Study context: From unsorted whole blood, bulk RNA was sequenced, and the chains remained unpaired.

Each cDNA molecule carried a unique molecular identifier. One entry per CDR3 protein results from TCRdb running MiXCR on the 5' RACE reads. The table has 85,000 to 100,000 distinct CDR3 sequences, 8% to 13% seen once. The TCR originated in an adult who was a healthcare worker with PCR-confirmed SARS-CoV-2 infection or an uninfected control (not recorded which). The sample in question was whole blood, obtained at baseline.

The CDR3 DNA reads TGTGCCAGCAGACGGGACAGGCTAAAGAACACTGAAGCTTTCTTT. Its protein is CASRRDRLKNTEAFF. The chain links TRBV6-5 to TRBJ1-1; 8 bases align to TRBD1. The CDR3 has 15 residues. V dropped 6 bases and J dropped 1; count of bases not matched to a gene: 7. The germline gives CDR1 MNHEY, CDR2 SVGAGI.